This TCR beta chain was recorded in a study of identical twins' blood T cells. Study results and caveats: Twin similarity might stem from environmental factors, not only genetics. Abundant TCRbeta CDR3s overlapped more between twins than with unrelated donors.

The V end was cut by 1 base, the J end by 5 bases, with 20 bases between. This CDR3 comprises 17 residues. Under the authors' procedure: Clonotypes per individual ranged from about 85,000 to nearly 500,000. TCRdb reprocessed the 5' RACE reads with MiXCR, giving one entry per CDR3 protein. The V and J calls and clone size are TCRdb's, not the authors'. The sample includes a few hundred thousand distinct CDR3 sequences, about 28% of them seen just once. In regard to this clonotype: Antigen specificity is unknown.

The source material was PBMCs. The V call is TRBV12-3 or TRBV12-4, the J call TRBJ2-5; D not certain. The clonotype originates from a woman between 18 and 49 years old in good health. In DNA, the CDR3 is TGTGCCAGCAGTTTAGAGCCCCCGGCTGTCGTTAGGGAGACCCAGTACTTC. Its translation: CASSLEPPAVVRETQYF.